This TCR beta chain derives from a study of shared clonotypes between healthy human individuals. Findings of the study overall: Clonotypes that were shared across a handful of donors made up around 5% of naive CD4 clonotypes.

Comments on this clone: The antigen is undetermined.

Using immunoSEQ multiplex PCR, the repertoire was profiled, and TCRdb retains in-frame clones only, with some absent. The sample lists around 2.3 million clones; about 94% were seen once. This CDR3 has 16 residues. The ends lost 2 bases at V and 2 bases at J; junction bases unmatched: 8. The germline CDR1 and CDR2 sequences are SGHTA and FQGNSA. The receptor was derived from a man younger than 35 in good health. Sequencing was carried out using naive CD4+ T cells sorted from blood. Subset: CD45RA+ positively selected. V usage is TRBV7-2 and J usage is TRBJ1-2; TRBD1 matches 7 bases. CDR3 loop: CASSLSVGGGNYGYTF. The CDR3 bases are TGTGCCAGCAGCTTATCGGTGGGAGGGGGCAACTATGGCTACACCTTC.